These 20 T cell receptor beta chains share one sample of origin, sequenced in a study of CD8+ T cells in alopecia areata. The treatment denotes: oral pan-JAK inhibitor, 5-10 mg twice daily. cDNA serving as the sequencing template came from extracted, reverse transcribed RNA. Assay: immunoSEQ multiplex PCR; the TCRdb copy retains only in-frame clones and omits some. The repertoire holds about 120,000 clones, with more than 40% as singletons. This material consisted of CD4+ T cells sorted from blood, taken at week 4, from a patient treated with tofacitinib. These receptors originate from a human donor with alopecia areata.

The chain is built from TRBV6-5 and TRBJ2-7; D tentatively reads TRBD1 or TRBD2 (6 bases each). V was trimmed by 5 bases and J by 3 bases, leaving 11 bases between them. Germline loops: CDR1 MNHEY, CDR2 SVGAGI. CDR3 length: 13 amino acids. DNA for the CDR3: TGTGCCAGCAGTACGGGGGCCCACTACGAGCAGTACTTC. Protein: CASSTGAHYEQYF.

A few counts support this clone. This chain uses TRBV29-1 with TRBJ1-1, with D unclear. The CDR3 is 13 amino acids. Looked up from germline, CDR1 is SQVTM and CDR2 is ANQGSEA. The V end was cut by 2 bases, the J end by 0 bases, with 7 bases between. CDR3 sequence reads: CSVEIQLNTEAFF. The CDR3 bases are TGCAGCGTTGAAATTCAGTTGAACACTGAAGCTTTCTTT.

This chain connects TRBV2 to TRBJ1-1; D gene uncertain. V lost 4 bases and J lost 7, with 10 bases in between. CDR1 SNHLY and CDR2 FYNNEI come from the germline V gene. The CDR3 runs to 12 residues. The CDR3 region is CASSVHRGEAFF. DNA for the CDR3: TGTGCCAGCAGTGTTCACCGGGGTGAAGCTTTCTTT.

The chain has TRBV7-8 and TRBJ2-3, with 9 bases identical to TRBD2. V trimming: 3 bases; J trimming: 4 bases; junction bases outside the gene matches: 11. The CDR3 is made up of 17 amino acids. CDR1 is SGHVS, CDR2 FQNEAQ, per germline. The CDR3 sequence: CASSLTREGRGPDTQYF. As DNA, the CDR3 is TGTGCCAGCAGCTTGACGCGGGAGGGCCGGGGTCCAGATACGCAGTATTTT.

V is TRBV27 and J is TRBJ2-2; D gene uncertain. This CDR3 is built from 17 residues. Germline V lookup: CDR1 MNHEY, CDR2 SMNVEV (reference sequence). The V gene lost 4 bases and the J gene lost 0 bases, with 15 bases spanning the gap. The CDR3 DNA reads as TGTGCCAGCAGTTGGGGATTGCCGGCCGCGAACACCGGGGAGCTGTTTTTT. It codes for CASSWGLPAANTGELFF.

CDR3 amino acids: CAWSAGSDTQYF. CDR3 sequence (DNA): TGTGCCTGGAGTGCAGGGTCAGATACGCAGTATTTT. V gene TRBV30 combines with J gene TRBJ2-3, with D perhaps matching TRBD1 (5 bases). The CDR3 covers 12 residues. CDR1 GTSNPN and CDR2 SVGIG come from the germline V gene (reference sequence). The V gene lost 1 base and the J gene lost 4 bases, with 6 bases spanning the gap.

The V and J genes are TRBV9 and TRBJ1-2, with a weak D call TRBD1 (5 bases). Per the germline V gene, CDR1 is SGDLS and CDR2 is YYNGEE. This CDR3 contains 16 residues. Trimming took 4 bases from V and 1 from J, leaving 17 bases between them. The CDR3 region has the DNA TGTGCCAGCAGCCCCCGGGACGGACCGTTTAACTATGGCTACACCTTC. This sequence encodes CASSPRDGPFNYGYTF.

This clone was counted between two and nine times. This chain connects TRBV6-6 to TRBJ1-5, with 8 bases fitting TRBD1. Germline V gene data show CDR1 as MNHNY and CDR2 as SVGAGI (reference sequence). CDR3 length: 15 residues. After removal of 5 bases from V and 6 bases from J, the junction contained 9 bases not matched to a gene. CDR3 sequence reads: CASSTDRELSQPQHF. DNA of the CDR3: TGTGCCAGCAGTACGGACAGGGAGTTAAGTCAGCCCCAGCATTTT.

In this sample, this clone turned up a few times. V usage is TRBV28 and J usage is TRBJ1-5; D is undetermined. V lost 3 bases, J lost 3 bases, and 12 bases lay in between. From germline, CDR1 is MDHEN and CDR2 SYDVKM. The CDR3 is made up of 15 amino acids. The CDR3 sequence: CASSFRRDYNQPQHF. The CDR3 DNA is TGTGCCAGCAGTTTTCGTCGCGATTACAATCAGCCCCAGCATTTT.

V is TRBV5-1 and J is TRBJ2-5; 7 nucleotides align to TRBD1. Trimming at V came to 2 bases and at J to 5 bases, leaving 6 bases not matched to a gene. Germline CDR1 reads SGHRS; CDR2 reads YFSETQ. The CDR3 is made up of 14 amino acids. CDR3 nucleotides: TGCGCCAGCAGCTTTCGACAGGGAGACGAGACCCAGTACTTC. It codes for CASSFRQGDETQYF.

CDR3 DNA: TGCGCCAGCACCCAAGCCTCAGGGGGCGCGGGTGAGACCCAGTACTTC. Translation gives CASTQASGGAGETQYF. V and J are TRBV5-1 and TRBJ2-5, with 8 positions matching TRBD1. Germline lookup yields CDR1 SGHRS and CDR2 YFSETQ. V was clipped by 6 bases and J by 5 bases; unmatched bases: 15. This CDR3 comprises 16 residues.

The genes are TRBV9 and TRBJ1-2, with D hard to call. V dropped 2 bases and J dropped 3 bases, with 14 bases sitting between them. This CDR3 is built from 15 residues. Germline-derived CDR1 and CDR2 are SGDLS and YYNGEE. The CDR3 DNA sequence: TGTGCCAGCAGCGTTTCCCAAGAGCTCGACTATGGCTACACCTTC. As protein: CASSVSQELDYGYTF.

The CDR3 region has the DNA TGCAGCGCCCGGGGAGGGGGCAACACTGAAGCTTTCTTT. Amino acids: CSARGGGNTEAFF. The gene calls are TRBV29-1 and TRBJ1-1; 7 nucleotides line up with TRBD1. The germline CDR1 and CDR2 sequences are SQVTM and ANQGSEA. Trimming removed 7 bases from V and 2 bases from J; junction bases left unmatched: 7. CDR3 length: 13 amino acids.

This clone was counted a single time. The J gene is TRBJ1-1, the V gene TRBV29-1; D unresolved. This CDR3 contains 11 residues. CDR1 and CDR2 from the germline V gene are SQVTM and ANQGSEA. V lost 5 bases to trimming and J lost 6 bases, with 10 bases between them. As DNA, the CDR3 is TGCAGCGTTTCCAGTGCGGCTGAAGCTTTCTTT. Amino acid sequence: CSVSSAAEAFF.

The chain carries TRBV30 and TRBJ2-1; D possibly corresponds to TRBD2 (6 bases). Trimming removed 5 bases from V and 5 bases from J, with 10 bases in between. Germline CDR1 and CDR2: GTSNPN and SVGIG (reference sequence). The CDR3 runs to 12 residues. This chain's CDR3 is CAWPSGDNEQFF. CDR3 coding DNA: TGTGCCTGGCCCTCGGGAGACAATGAGCAGTTCTTC.

This clone has more than one count but fewer than ten. CDR3 amino acids: CSGLRGTYNEQFF. For the CDR3, the DNA is TGCAGCGGACTCCGGGGAACCTACAATGAGCAGTTCTTC. V and J are TRBV29-1 and TRBJ2-1, with D maybe TRBD2 (5 bases). CDR1 is SQVTM and CDR2 is ANQGSEA in the germline V gene. The CDR3 extends over 13 amino acids. V lost 7 bases, J lost 2 bases, and 12 bases lay in between.

Notes on this clone: Other DNA sequences in this specimen translate into the identical CDR3. V is TRBV5-1 and J is TRBJ1-1, with D maybe TRBD1 (5 bases). The CDR3 is made up of 13 amino acids. CDR1 SGHRS and CDR2 YFSETQ come from the germline V gene. The V and J ends lost 4 bases and 2 bases respectively, with 9 bases between them. The CDR3 DNA follows: TGCGCCAGCAGCCGAACAGGAAACACTGAAGCTTTCTTT. Its protein is CASSRTGNTEAFF. Complete variable domain (other parts from reference TRBV5-1 and TRBJ1-1): KAGVTQTPRYLIKTRGQQVTLSCSPISGHRSVSWYQQTPGQGLQFLFEYFSETQRNKGNFPGRFSGRQFSNSRSEMNVSTLELGDSALYLCASSRTGNTEAFFGQGTRLTVV.

This clone was seen a handful of times. The chain has TRBV5-5 and TRBJ1-5, with no clear D. V was shortened by 0 bases and J by 0 bases, with 1 base between the two germline ends. Looked up from germline, CDR1 is SGHKS and CDR2 is YYEKEE (reference sequence). This CDR3 has 13 amino acids. CDR3 sequence: CASSLGSNQPQHF. The CDR3 coding sequence is TGTGCCAGCAGCTTGGGTAGCAATCAGCCCCAGCATTTT. The full variable domain, in which reference TRBV5-5 and TRBJ1-5 provide the parts outside the CDR3, is DAGVTQSPTHLIKTRGQQVTLRCSPISGHKSVSWYQQVLGQGPQFIFQYYEKEERGRGNFPDRFSARQFPNYSSELNVNALLLGDSALYLCASSLGSNQPQHFGDGTRLSIL.

V usage is TRBV5-6 and J usage is TRBJ2-1; tentative D call: TRBD2 (5 bases). Germline assignment: CDR1 SGHDT and CDR2 YYEEEE. Trimming stripped 4 bases from V and 7 bases from J, with 9 bases between. The CDR3 runs to 12 residues. CDR3 loop: CASSRGGNEQFF. CDR3 nucleotide sequence: TGTGCCAGCAGCCGGGGTGGGAATGAGCAGTTCTTC. Combining the CDR3 with reference TRBV5-6 and TRBJ2-1 gives the whole variable domain DAGVTQSPTHLIKTRGQQVTLRCSPKSGHDTVSWYQQALGQGPQFIFQYYEEEERQRGNFPDRFSGHQFPNYSSELNVNALLLGDSALYLCASSRGGNEQFFGPGTRLTVL.

This clone was picked up a small number of times. The V and J genes are TRBV7-2 and TRBJ1-2; D call uncertain. The V gene lost 1 base and the J gene lost 8 bases, with 14 bases spanning the gap. Germline CDR1 and CDR2: SGHTA and FQGNSA. The CDR3 loop spans 14 amino acids. The CDR3 reads CASSLVGYSEGYTF. The CDR3, as DNA: TGTGCCAGCAGCTTAGTGGGGTACAGCGAAGGCTACACCTTC.